Listed below are T cell receptor beta chains from one sample, sequenced in a study of clonality assessment in lymphoblastic leukemia. TCRdb analysed the PCR reads with MiXCR anew, one entry per CDR3 protein. The table lists roughly 410 distinct CDR3 sequences, around 35% of them singletons. These receptors came from a human donor with acute lymphoblastic leukemia. Each CDR3 is given with its conserved first and last residue. The order of the fields is V gene, J gene, CDR3 protein.

V gene: TRBV13; J gene: TRBJ2-2; CDR3 protein: CASSREWGQNTGELFF
V gene: TRBV7-2; J gene: TRBJ1-1; CDR3 protein: CASSWDRNTEAFF
V gene: TRBV7-3; J gene: TRBJ1-1; CDR3 protein: CASSEGAANTEAFF
V gene: TRBV6-1; J gene: TRBJ2-5; CDR3 protein: CASSEWGDSFEETQYF
V gene: TRBV5-4; J gene: TRBJ2-7; CDR3 protein: CASSSGLDAAYEQYF
V gene: TRBV5-6; J gene: TRBJ2-1; CDR3 protein: CASSVTGSTSGYNEQFF
V gene: TRBV5-6; J gene: TRBJ2-1; CDR3 protein: CASSLGGGSVYNEQFF
V gene: TRBV27; J gene: TRBJ2-5; CDR3 protein: CASSPTSGGSRHPYF
V gene: TRBV13; J gene: TRBJ2-1; CDR3 protein: CASSLGISEQFF
V gene: TRBV5-6; J gene: TRBJ1-1; CDR3 protein: CASSRGPPPRRGTEAFF
V gene: TRBV6-5; J gene: TRBJ1-6; CDR3 protein: CASSYSVTGENSPLHF
V gene: TRBV10-2; J gene: TRBJ2-6; CDR3 protein: CASSVPRDISGANVLTF
V gene: TRBV7-2; J gene: TRBJ2-5; CDR3 protein: CASSLIETQYF
V gene: TRBV12-3/TRBV12-4; J gene: TRBJ1-1; CDR3 protein: CASSFREGEAFF
V gene: TRBV5-1; J gene: TRBJ2-3; CDR3 protein: CASSFGTDTQYF
V gene: TRBV11-2; J gene: TRBJ1-3; CDR3 protein: CASTPGALSGNTIYF
V gene: TRBV12-3/TRBV12-4; J gene: TRBJ2-1; CDR3 protein: CASSSYNEQFF
V gene: TRBV5-5; J gene: TRBJ2-1; CDR3 protein: CASSFTGTIDNEQFF
V gene: TRBV3-1; J gene: TRBJ2-5; CDR3 protein: CASSHNVEAQYF
V gene: TRBV29-1; J gene: TRBJ2-1; CDR3 protein: CSVEGDRVNEQFF
V gene: TRBV5-4; J gene: TRBJ1-1; CDR3 protein: CASSPRDKNTEAFF
V gene: TRBV6-5; J gene: TRBJ2-7; CDR3 protein: CASRAVPSYEQYF
V gene: TRBV27; J gene: TRBJ1-5; CDR3 protein: CASSFYGSNQPQHF
V gene: TRBV3-1; J gene: TRBJ1-3; CDR3 protein: CASSQGRLVGSGNTIYF
V gene: TRBV4-3; J gene: TRBJ1-6; CDR3 protein: CASSQDRAPGPLHF
V gene: TRBV12-3/TRBV12-4; J gene: TRBJ2-5; CDR3 protein: CASSLGAKETQYF
V gene: TRBV2; J gene: TRBJ2-1; CDR3 protein: CASSEEGIGLDEQFF
V gene: TRBV7-2; J gene: TRBJ2-7; CDR3 protein: CASSPISGDSLYEQYF
V gene: TRBV7-6; J gene: TRBJ2-5; CDR3 protein: CASSSPLAGGPGQETQYF
V gene: TRBV12-3/TRBV12-4; J gene: TRBJ1-1; CDR3 protein: CASSLKGVGTEAFF
V gene: TRBV13; J gene: TRBJ2-7; CDR3 protein: CASSLVAYEQYF
V gene: TRBV2; J gene: TRBJ2-6; CDR3 protein: CASDWTGGSGANVLTF
V gene: TRBV12-3/TRBV12-4; J gene: TRBJ2-1; CDR3 protein: CASSLLGDEQFF
V gene: TRBV12-3/TRBV12-4; J gene: TRBJ2-7; CDR3 protein: CASTSRTSGVYEQYF
V gene: TRBV2; J gene: TRBJ1-6; CDR3 protein: CASSDNRGNSPLHF
V gene: TRBV2; J gene: TRBJ2-1; CDR3 protein: CASSEARTDYNEQFF
V gene: TRBV11-2; J gene: TRBJ2-5; CDR3 protein: CASSSGSTGGLGETQYF
V gene: TRBV5-6; J gene: TRBJ1-1; CDR3 protein: CASSPERGDLYTEAFF
V gene: TRBV15; J gene: TRBJ2-7; CDR3 protein: CATSREGVDEQYF
V gene: TRBV7-2; J gene: TRBJ1-1; CDR3 protein: CASSLNVLGTEAFF
V gene: TRBV7-2; J gene: TRBJ1-2; CDR3 protein: CASSLTGLSDGYTF
V gene: TRBV12-3/TRBV12-4; J gene: TRBJ1-1; CDR3 protein: CASSLGTGVREVKAFF
V gene: TRBV11-3; J gene: TRBJ2-1; CDR3 protein: CASSWGGSSNEQFF
V gene: TRBV7-2; J gene: TRBJ1-2; CDR3 protein: CASSLGGSYGYTF
V gene: TRBV6-5; J gene: TRBJ1-4; CDR3 protein: CASSGTPGEKLFF
V gene: TRBV5-6; J gene: TRBJ2-7; CDR3 protein: CASSLGGFQYEQYF
V gene: TRBV6-2/TRBV6-3; J gene: TRBJ1-2; CDR3 protein: CASSSTDRSGYTF
V gene: TRBV11-3; J gene: TRBJ1-1; CDR3 protein: CASSLVRNTEAFF
V gene: TRBV3-1; J gene: TRBJ2-5; CDR3 protein: CASSPFFRETQYF
V gene: TRBV3-1; J gene: TRBJ2-1; CDR3 protein: CASSQDIGSPDNEQFF